This entry describes one T cell receptor beta chain. Its antigen is as yet unknown. Sequencing used immunoSEQ multiplex PCR; TCRdb keeps in-frame clones, though not all of them. The data contain roughly 50,000 clones, 75% to 95% of them singletons. This specimen comes from a study of graft-versus-host responses after intestinal transplantation. Study background: Anti-thymocyte globulin induction preceded roughly 3 years of tacrolimus and steroid maintenance in all recipients.

Overall study results and limits: HvG clone declines early post-transplant were associated with peak circulating GvH levels.

This CDR3 spans 15 amino acids. V was shortened by 0 bases and J by 6 bases, with 15 bases between the two germline ends. CDR1 is SGDLS, CDR2 YYNGEE, per germline. The receptor's source is a human patient who received an intestinal transplant, so some T cells may come from the graft donor. This sample comprised PBMCs, obtained nearly 670 days after intestinal transplant. The chain combines TRBV9 with TRBJ2-5, with D perhaps matching TRBD1 (6 bases). The DNA of the CDR3 is TGTGCCAGCAGCGTAGGAGGCAGGGGTAGTAAGACCCAGTACTTC. It translates to CASSVGGRGSKTQYF.